A selection of T cell receptor beta chains follows, all from one sample in a study of beta chain features in type 1 diabetes. Profiled with immunoSEQ multiplex PCR; TCRdb holds only in-frame clones, not every one. The sample gives more than 300,000 clones, around 9.3% of which show up once; about 1% is in the top ten. Sequenced sample: central memory CD4+ T cells from blood. The receptor set was obtained from a man aged 25-40 years with type 1 diabetes. The CDR3 runs from the conserved cysteine through the conserved F or W. The order of the fields is D gene, clone size, J gene, V gene, CDR3 protein, CDR3 DNA. A D gene is named only where the DNA matches it firmly. Some rows mark clone size as missing; the rest say once, few, many or name a class of expanded clone.

D: -
size: few
J: TRBJ1-1
V: TRBV29-1
CDR3: CSARGDLTEAFF
DNA: TGCAGCGCAAGGGGTGATCTCACTGAAGCTTTCTTT

D: TRBD1
size: -
J: TRBJ1-1
V: TRBV2
CDR3: CASSLDRVFEAFF
DNA: TGTGCCAGCAGTCTGGACAGGGTTTTTGAAGCTTTCTTT

D: -
size: -
J: TRBJ2-7
V: TRBV6-5
CDR3: CATIKGDDYEQYF
DNA: TGTGCCACGATTAAGGGCGACGATTACGAGCAGTACTTC

D: -
size: few
J: TRBJ1-5
V: TRBV6-1
CDR3: CASSPRPGAQHF
DNA: TGTGCCAGCAGCCCCCGGCCCGGAGCCCAGCATTTT

D: TRBD2
size: -
J: TRBJ2-3
V: TRBV6-5
CDR3: CASSSPGTKRGRYF
DNA: TGTGCCAGCAGTTCCCCTGGGACTAAGCGGGGTAGATATTTT

D: TRBD1
size: -
J: TRBJ2-5
V: TRBV25-1
CDR3: CASSGGQLNQETQYF
DNA: TGTGCCAGCAGTGGGGGACAGCTTAATCAAGAGACCCAGTACTTC

D: TRBD1
size: -
J: TRBJ1-4
V: TRBV4-3
CDR3: CASRSGQGGKLFF
DNA: TGCGCCAGCAGGTCGGGACAGGGAGGAAAACTGTTTTTT

D: -
size: few
J: TRBJ2-3
V: TRBV7-2
CDR3: CASSLERNTDTQYF
DNA: TGTGCCAGCAGCTTAGAACGTAATACAGATACGCAGTATTTT

D: TRBD2
size: many
J: TRBJ2-5
V: TRBV4-3
CDR3: CASSQDYGGGLGETQYF
DNA: TGCGCCAGCAGCCAAGATTACGGCGGGGGTCTAGGCGAGACCCAGTACTTC

D: -
size: many
J: TRBJ2-7
V: TRBV16
CDR3: CASSPYPDASYEQYF
DNA: TGTGCCAGCAGCCCATATCCAGATGCCTCCTACGAGCAGTACTTC

D: -
size: few
J: TRBJ2-4
V: TRBV7-8
CDR3: CASSLEGNPAKNIQYF
DNA: TGTGCCAGCAGCTTAGAAGGAAACCCAGCCAAAAACATTCAGTACTTC

D: TRBD1
size: few
J: TRBJ1-5
V: TRBV19
CDR3: CASRQGAAQPQHF
DNA: TGTGCCAGTAGGCAGGGGGCGGCTCAGCCCCAGCATTTT

D: -
size: few
J: TRBJ1-1
V: TRBV7-9
CDR3: CASSLAGRNTEAFF
DNA: TGTGCCAGCAGCTTAGCGGGGAGGAATACTGAAGCTTTCTTT

D: TRBD1
size: many
J: TRBJ2-2
V: TRBV11-2
CDR3: CASSPLGQGIGELFF
DNA: TGTGCCAGCAGCCCCCTTGGACAGGGAATCGGGGAGCTGTTTTTT

D: -
size: few
J: TRBJ2-3
V: TRBV6-5
CDR3: CASSHTRLGTDTQYF
DNA: TGTGCCAGCAGCCATACTAGATTGGGCACAGATACGCAGTATTTT

D: TRBD1
size: -
J: TRBJ1-5
V: TRBV27
CDR3: CASSLQGGQPQHF
DNA: TGTGCCAGCAGCTTACAGGGGGGCCAGCCCCAGCATTTT

D: -
size: -
J: TRBJ1-6
V: TRBV6-1
CDR3: CASSGGPGRSPLHF
DNA: TGTGCCAGCAGTGGGGGCCCAGGACGGTCACCCCTCCACTTT

D: TRBD1
size: -
J: TRBJ2-7
V: TRBV7-2
CDR3: CASSHGTDEQYF
DNA: TGCGCCAGCAGCCACGGGACAGACGAGCAGTACTTC

D: -
size: few
J: TRBJ1-2
V: TRBV18
CDR3: CASSPVGQSYGYTF
DNA: TGTGCCAGCTCACCAGTAGGCCAGAGCTATGGCTACACCTTC

D: TRBD1
size: few
J: TRBJ1-2
V: TRBV19
CDR3: CASSRGQLRPYGYTF
DNA: TGTGCCAGTAGCCGGGGACAGCTGCGACCCTATGGCTACACCTTC

D: TRBD1
size: few
J: TRBJ2-1
V: TRBV5-6
CDR3: CASSSGTGRNEQFF
DNA: TGTGCCAGCAGTTCCGGGACAGGAAGGAATGAGCAGTTCTTC

D: -
size: many
J: TRBJ2-7
V: TRBV7-9
CDR3: CASSLGLATYEQYF
DNA: TGTGCCAGCAGCTTAGGGCTAGCGACCTACGAGCAGTACTTC

D: -
size: few
J: TRBJ2-5
V: TRBV5-6
CDR3: CASSLTSQETQYF
DNA: TGTGCCAGCAGCTTGACGTCTCAAGAGACCCAGTACTTC

D: -
size: few
J: TRBJ1-2
V: TRBV7-9
CDR3: CASSLLDGNYGYTF
DNA: TGTGCCAGCAGCCTCTTGGACGGCAACTATGGCTACACCTTC

D: -
size: -
J: TRBJ2-3
V: TRBV9
CDR3: CASSVAGDPFTDTQYF
DNA: TGTGCCAGCAGCGTAGCCGGGGACCCCTTCACAGATACGCAGTATTTT

D: TRBD1
size: -
J: TRBJ1-2
V: TRBV2
CDR3: CASITPGTETRYTF
DNA: TGTGCCAGCATTACTCCCGGGACAGAGACACGGTACACCTTC

D: TRBD1
size: -
J: TRBJ2-5
V: TRBV5-1
CDR3: CASSSQGAKETQYF
DNA: TGCGCCAGCAGCTCCCAGGGGGCAAAAGAGACCCAGTACTTC